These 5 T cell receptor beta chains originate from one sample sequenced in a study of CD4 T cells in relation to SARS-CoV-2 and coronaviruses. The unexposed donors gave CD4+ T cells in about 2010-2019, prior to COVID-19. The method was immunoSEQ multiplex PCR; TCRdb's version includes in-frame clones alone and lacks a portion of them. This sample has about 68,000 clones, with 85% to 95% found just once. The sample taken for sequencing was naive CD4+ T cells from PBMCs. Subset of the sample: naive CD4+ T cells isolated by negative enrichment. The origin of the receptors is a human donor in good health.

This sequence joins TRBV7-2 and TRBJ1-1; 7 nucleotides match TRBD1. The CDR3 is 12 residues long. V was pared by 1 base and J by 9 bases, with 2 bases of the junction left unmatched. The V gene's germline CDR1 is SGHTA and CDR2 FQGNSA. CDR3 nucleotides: TGTGCCAGCAGCTTAGACAGGGGCAAAGCTTTCTTT. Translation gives CASSLDRGKAFF.

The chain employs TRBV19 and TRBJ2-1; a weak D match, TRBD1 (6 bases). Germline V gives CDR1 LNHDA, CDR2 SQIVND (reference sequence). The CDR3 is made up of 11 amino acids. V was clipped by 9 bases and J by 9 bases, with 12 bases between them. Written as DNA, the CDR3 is TGTGCCAGCCAACAGACAGGTGAGCAGTTCTTC. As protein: CASQQTGEQFF.

This CDR3 reads CASSYTRHSTGHYGYTF. In DNA form, the CDR3 reads TGTGCCAGCAGTTACACCCGACATTCTACAGGGCACTATGGCTACACCTTC. The J gene is TRBJ1-2, the V gene TRBV6-2 or TRBV6-3; maybe TRBD1 (6 bases). V was trimmed by 2 bases and J by 3 bases, leaving 19 bases between them. This CDR3 region has 17 residues. CDR1 is MNHEY, CDR2 SVGEGT, per germline.

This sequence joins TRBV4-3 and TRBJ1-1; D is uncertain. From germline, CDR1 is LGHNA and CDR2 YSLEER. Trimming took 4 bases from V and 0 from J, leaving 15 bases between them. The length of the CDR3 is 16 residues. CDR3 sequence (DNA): TGCGCCAGCAGCCCGGATAGGGAACGAATGAACACTGAAGCTTTCTTT. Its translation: CASSPDRERMNTEAFF.

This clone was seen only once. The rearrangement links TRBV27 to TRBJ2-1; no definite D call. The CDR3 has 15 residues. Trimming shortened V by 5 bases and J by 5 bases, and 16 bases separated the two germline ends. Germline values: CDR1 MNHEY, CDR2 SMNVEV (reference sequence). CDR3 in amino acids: CASSPLGQVNNEQFF. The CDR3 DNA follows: TGTGCCAGCAGTCCCCTAGGGCAGGTTAACAATGAGCAGTTCTTC.